The 12 T cell receptor beta chains listed next were all sequenced from one sample in a study of blood T cell repertoires in COVID-19. The repertoire was sequenced with immunoSEQ multiplex PCR; TCRdb's copy has only in-frame clones and lacks some. Of approximately 300,000 clones in the sample, under 90% are singletons; the top ten hold about 5%. The sample was PBMCs or T cells enriched from blood (not recorded which). All receptors derive from a man aged 55-75 years who had recovered from COVID-19.

V usage is TRBV14 and J usage is TRBJ2-2, with D tentatively TRBD1 (6 bases). Germline CDR1 is SGHDN and CDR2 is FVKESK. This CDR3 region has 17 residues. The germline V and J ends were trimmed by 0 bases and 4 bases, with 15 bases remaining between them. The DNA for the CDR3 is TGTGCCAGCAGCCAAGATAGAAGGACAGATTCCACCGGGGAGCTGTTTTTT. Translated: CASSQDRRTDSTGELFF.

The V gene is TRBV27, the J gene TRBJ1-4, with D possibly matching TRBD1 (5 bases). Germline values: CDR1 MNHEY, CDR2 SMNVEV (reference sequence). The CDR3 contains 16 residues. V was shortened by 4 bases and J by 0 bases, with 12 bases between the two germline ends. The chain's CDR3 is CASSSTGTATNEKLFF. The CDR3 DNA is TGTGCCAGCAGTTCTACAGGAACCGCAACTAATGAAAAACTGTTTTTT. Variable domain in full (rest from reference TRBV27 and TRBJ1-4): EAQVTQNPRYLITVTGKKLTVTCSQNMNHEYMSWYRQDPGLGLRQIYYSMNVEVTDKGDVPEGYKVSRKEKRNFPLILESPSPNQTSLYFCASSSTGTATNEKLFFGSGTQLSVL.

V is TRBV7-3 and J is TRBJ2-3, with TRBD2 matching 8 bases. Germline V gene lookup returns CDR1 SGHTA and CDR2 FQGTGA. This CDR3 region has 16 residues. The V segment lost 3 bases and the J segment 0 bases; nucleotides outside the gene matches: 5. CDR3 nucleotide sequence: TGTGCCAGCAGCTTCGGACTAGCCGAGAGCACAGATACGCAGTATTTT. It encodes CASSFGLAESTDTQYF.

This rearrangement joins TRBV2 to TRBJ1-4; weak D call: TRBD1 (6 bases). The germline V and J ends were trimmed by 5 bases and 5 bases, with 9 bases remaining between them. Germline V lookup: CDR1 SNHLY, CDR2 FYNNEI. This CDR3 region has 13 residues. The chain's CDR3 is CASSYQGNEKLFF. In nucleotides, the CDR3 is TGTGCCAGCAGTTATCAGGGGAATGAAAAACTGTTTTTT.

The chain links TRBV7-3 to TRBJ2-1; 9 bases agree with TRBD2. Trimming cost V 2 bases and J 1 base; bases outside gene matches: 3. The CDR3 sequence is 16 residues long. CDR1 is SGHTA, CDR2 FQGTGA, per germline. CDR3 residues: CASSLGLAPSYNEQFF. In nucleotides, the CDR3 is TGTGCCAGCAGCTTAGGACTAGCGCCTTCCTACAATGAGCAGTTCTTC.

The chain links TRBV7-3 to TRBJ2-7, with TRBD2 matching 10 bases. CDR1 SGHTA and CDR2 FQGTGA come from the germline V gene. This CDR3 is 13 amino acids long. V shed 5 bases, J shed 4 bases, and the junction held 2 bases outside the gene matches. The CDR3 DNA reads TGTGCCAGCAGCCCTAGCGGGAGTTACGAGCAGTACTTC. It yields the protein CASSPSGSYEQYF.

J is TRBJ1-6 and V is TRBV6-1; TRBD1 aligns across 10 bases. V shed 4 bases, J shed 7 bases, and the junction held 7 bases outside the gene matches. Germline V gene data show CDR1 as MNHNS and CDR2 as SASEGT. The CDR3 has 16 residues. The CDR3 protein is CASSGETGGPNSPLHF. The CDR3 bases are TGTGCCAGCAGTGGGGAGACAGGGGGCCCAAATTCACCCCTCCACTTT.

This clone was recorded once. The rearrangement uses TRBV7-2 and TRBJ2-3; 10 positions match TRBD2. Per the germline V gene, CDR1 is SGHTA and CDR2 is FQGNSA. V lost 1 base to trimming and J lost 1 base; unmatched junction nucleotides: 5. This CDR3 has 17 amino acids. The CDR3 bases are TGTGCCAGCAGCTTAGGCGCTAGCGGGAGAGGCACAGATACGCAGTATTTT. As protein: CASSLGASGRGTDTQYF.

The chain carries TRBV5-1 and TRBJ2-5; D call uncertain. In germline, CDR1 is SGHRS, CDR2 YFSETQ. Trimming took 3 bases from V and 2 from J, leaving 5 bases between them. The CDR3 spans 12 residues. For the CDR3, the DNA is TGCGCCAGCAGCTCCCGTCAAGAGACCCAGTACTTC. Protein sequence: CASSSRQETQYF.

The chain couples TRBV3-1 (or the pseudogene TRBV3-2) to TRBJ1-6; the D is unclear. Germline assignment: CDR1 LGHDT and CDR2 YNNKEL (reference sequence). The CDR3 runs to 15 residues. The ends were cut back, 6 bases at V and 10 bases at J, with 19 bases in the middle. The DNA of the CDR3 is TGTGCCAGCAGTTTGGCAGAGGCAGGAGGATCACCCCTCCACTTT. It yields the protein CASSLAEAGGSPLHF.

Concerning this clone: An end of the junction does not agree with germline; a read error may underlie this. The CDR3 nucleotides are TGTGCCAGTAGTTTAGACACATTCTACAATGAGCAGTTCTTC. Translated: CASSLDTFYNEQFF. The V call is TRBV19, the J call TRBJ2-1; no reliable D call. This CDR3 is built from 14 residues. Germline V CDR1 and CDR2: LNHDA, SQIVND (reference sequence).

The rearrangement joins TRBV21-1 to TRBJ1-5; the table's D call, TRBD1, has no DNA check behind it. TRBV21-1 is a pseudogene segment. The CDR3 extends over 15 amino acids. The CDR3 coding sequence is TGTGCCAGCAGCAGCGGACAGGGCAATTATCAGCCCCAGCATTTT. Translation: CASSSGQGNYQPQHF.